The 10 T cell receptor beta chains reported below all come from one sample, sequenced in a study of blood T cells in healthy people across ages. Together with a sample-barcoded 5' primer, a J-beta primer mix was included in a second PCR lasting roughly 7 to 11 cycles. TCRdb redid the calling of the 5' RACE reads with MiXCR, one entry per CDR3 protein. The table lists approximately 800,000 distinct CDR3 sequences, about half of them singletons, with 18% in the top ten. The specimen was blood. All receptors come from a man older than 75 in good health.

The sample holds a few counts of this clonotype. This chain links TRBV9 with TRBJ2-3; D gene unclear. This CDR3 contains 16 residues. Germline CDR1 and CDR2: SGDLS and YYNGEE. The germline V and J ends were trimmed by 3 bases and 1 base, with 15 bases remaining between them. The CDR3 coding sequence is TGTGCCAGCAGCGCAAGACCGATCTCCGGCACAGATACGCAGTATTTT. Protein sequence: CASSARPISGTDTQYF.

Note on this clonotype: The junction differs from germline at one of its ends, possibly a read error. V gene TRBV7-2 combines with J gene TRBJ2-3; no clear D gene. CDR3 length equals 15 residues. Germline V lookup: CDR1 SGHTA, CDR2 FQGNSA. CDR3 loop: CASSLRVFSTETQYF. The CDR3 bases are TGTGCCAGCAGCTTACGGGTCTTCAGCACAGAGACGCAGTATTTT.

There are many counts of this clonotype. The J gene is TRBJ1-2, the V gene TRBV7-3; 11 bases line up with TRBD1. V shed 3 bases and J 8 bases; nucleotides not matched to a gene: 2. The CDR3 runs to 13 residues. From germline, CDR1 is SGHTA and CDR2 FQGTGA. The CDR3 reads CASSLDRGQGYTF. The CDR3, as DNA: TGTGCCAGCAGCTTGGACAGGGGGCAGGGCTACACCTTC.

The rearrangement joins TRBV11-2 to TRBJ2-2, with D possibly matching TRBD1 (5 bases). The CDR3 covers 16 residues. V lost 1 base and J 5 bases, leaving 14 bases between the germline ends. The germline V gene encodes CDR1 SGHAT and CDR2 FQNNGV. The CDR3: CASSLVARARTGELFF. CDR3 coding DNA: TGTGCCAGCAGCTTAGTAGCCAGGGCCAGGACCGGGGAGCTGTTTTTT.

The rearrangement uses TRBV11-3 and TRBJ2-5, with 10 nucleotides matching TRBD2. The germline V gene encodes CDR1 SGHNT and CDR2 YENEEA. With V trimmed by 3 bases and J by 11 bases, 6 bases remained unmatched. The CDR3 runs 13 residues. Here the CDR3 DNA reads TGTGCCAGCAGCTTCGGACTAGCGGCCGTGCAGTACTTC. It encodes CASSFGLAAVQYF. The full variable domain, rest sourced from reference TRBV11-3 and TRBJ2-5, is EAGVVQSPRYKIIEKKQPVAFWCNPISGHNTLYWYLQNLGQGPELLIRYENEEAVDDSQLPKDRFSAERLKGVDSTLKIQPAELGDSAVYLCASSFGLAAVQYFGPGTRLLVL.

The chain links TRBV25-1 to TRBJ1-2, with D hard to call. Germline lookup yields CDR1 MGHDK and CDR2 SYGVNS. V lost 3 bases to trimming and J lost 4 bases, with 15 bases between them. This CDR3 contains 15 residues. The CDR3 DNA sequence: TGTGCCAGCAGTGAGTCTCAAGGAGGACTCTATGGCTACACCTTC. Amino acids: CASSESQGGLYGYTF.

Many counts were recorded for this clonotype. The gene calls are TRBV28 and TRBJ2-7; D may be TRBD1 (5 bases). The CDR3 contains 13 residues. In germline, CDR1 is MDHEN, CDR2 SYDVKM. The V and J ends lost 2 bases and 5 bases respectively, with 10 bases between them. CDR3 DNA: TGTGCCAGCAGTTTAGCAGGGCTCAACGAGCAGTACTTC. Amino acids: CASSLAGLNEQYF.

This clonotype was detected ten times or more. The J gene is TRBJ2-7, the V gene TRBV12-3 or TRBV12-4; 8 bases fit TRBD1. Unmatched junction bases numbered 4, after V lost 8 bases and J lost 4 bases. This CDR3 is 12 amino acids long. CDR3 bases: TGTGCCAGCTCCACAGGGGGATACGAGCAGTACTTC. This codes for CASSTGGYEQYF.

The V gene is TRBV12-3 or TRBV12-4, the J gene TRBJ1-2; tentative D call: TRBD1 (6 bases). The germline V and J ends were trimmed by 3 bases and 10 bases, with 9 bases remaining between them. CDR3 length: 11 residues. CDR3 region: CASSLGGIYTF. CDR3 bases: TGTGCCAGCAGTTTGGGGGGCATCTACACCTTC.

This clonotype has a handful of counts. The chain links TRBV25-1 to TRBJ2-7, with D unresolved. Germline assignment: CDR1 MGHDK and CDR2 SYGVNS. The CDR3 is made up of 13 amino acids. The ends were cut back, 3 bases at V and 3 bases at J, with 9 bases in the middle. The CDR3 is CASSDPHYYEQYF. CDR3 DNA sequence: TGTGCCAGCAGTGACCCGCATTACTACGAGCAGTACTTC.